What follows are 24 T cell receptor beta chains derived from one specimen sequenced in a study of T cells in Graves' hyperthyroidism and ophthalmopathy (dated by TCRdb to between 2019 and 2020). The library relied on multiplex PCR. Sequencing relied on an Illumina HiSeq 2000. The TCR beta CDR3 regions were amplified from the RNA transcripts. The first round of RT-PCR for the TCR CDR3 was performed with the HTBI primer set and the Qiagen OneStep RT-PCR kit. The public sequencing data were trimmed at Q25 with fastp and processed into clonotypes with MiXCR by TCRdb, which kept only in-frame beta chains. Rows with a matching CDR3 protein are joined into one entry that keeps the most common DNA and genes. Across this sample there are roughly 800,000 distinct CDR3 sequences, with roughly 40% seen only once. The biggest ten clones account for approximately 8.7% of the sample. Sequenced material: blood. All receptors come from a man younger than 35 with Graves' hyperthyroidism.

This clonotype appeared a few times. The chain combines TRBV2 with TRBJ1-5; 7 nucleotides match TRBD1. Germline values: CDR1 SNHLY, CDR2 FYNNEI. The CDR3 covers 16 residues. Trimming took 5 bases from V and 4 from J; bases not matched to a gene: 11. The CDR3 bases are TGTGCCAGCAGTTTGAGCCCGACAGGGATTAATCAGCCCCAGCATTTT. Translation gives CASSLSPTGINQPQHF.

A remark on this clonotype: Here the CDR3 omits its conserved ending phenylalanine or tryptophan, so a read error is the likely source. The limits of the CDR3 on the DNA are not certain, so only TCRdb's listed CDR3 is given. The chain carries TRBV7-9 and TRBJ1-1. Germline CDR1 is SEHNR and CDR2 is FQNEAQ (reference sequence). The CDR3 spans 9 residues, counting both ends. The CDR3 loop is CASSPDAVS.

V is TRBV12-3 or TRBV12-4 and J is TRBJ2-2; 9 bases are a match to TRBD1. The CDR3 is 15 amino acids. V gave up 3 bases and J gave up 5 bases; unmatched junction bases: 4. The CDR3 is CASSFRDRVTGELFF. The CDR3 DNA reads TGTGCCAGCAGTTTCCGGGACAGGGTAACCGGGGAGCTGTTTTTT.

The J gene is TRBJ2-2, the V gene TRBV29-1, with 7 bases fitting TRBD1. CDR1 is SQVTM, CDR2 ANQGSEA, per germline. V lost 7 bases to trimming and J lost 3 bases; unmatched junction nucleotides: 8. CDR3 size: 14 residues. DNA for the CDR3: TGCAGCGCCACAGGGGTGGCGTACACCGGGGAGCTGTTTTTT. It encodes CSATGVAYTGELFF.

V is TRBV30 and J is TRBJ1-5; weak D call: TRBD1 (6 bases). Trimming left V 1 base short and J 5 bases short, with 9 bases between. The CDR3 runs 13 residues. Germline values: CDR1 GTSNPN, CDR2 SVGIG (reference sequence). The CDR3 region is CAWSGQVHQPQHF. CDR3 nucleotides: TGTGCCTGGAGTGGACAGGTCCATCAGCCCCAGCATTTT.

Notes on this clonotype: Mismatch with germline at one junction end may stem from a read error. The gene calls are TRBV19 and TRBJ1-2; 10 nucleotides agree with TRBD1. The length of the CDR3 is 15 residues. In germline, CDR1 is LNHDA, CDR2 SQIVND (reference sequence). The chain's CDR3 is CASSPPGQGIYGYTF. DNA of the CDR3: TGCGCCAGCAGCCCCCCGGGACAGGGGATCTATGGCTACACCTTC.

J is TRBJ2-2 and V is TRBV9; TRBD1 is a possible D gene (6 bases). Germline CDR1 is SGDLS and CDR2 is YYNGEE. Trimming left V 4 bases short and J 3 bases short, with 10 bases between. There are 14 residues in the CDR3. The CDR3 DNA follows: TGTGCCAGCAGCCCTCGACAGGACACCGGGGAGCTGTTTTTT. Translated, it gives CASSPRQDTGELFF.

Only a few counts were recorded for this clonotype. The genes are TRBV5-4 and TRBJ2-7, with TRBD2 identical over 7 bases. The V segment lost 0 bases and the J segment 5 bases; nucleotides outside the gene matches: 5. Germline V CDR1 and CDR2: SGHNT, YYREEE (reference sequence). The CDR3 contains 14 residues. The CDR3, as DNA: TGTGCCAGCAGCTTGGAAGGGGAGGGCAACGAGCAGTACTTC. Its translation: CASSLEGEGNEQYF.

The table lists this clonotype with a few counts. The chain combines TRBV6-5 with TRBJ1-4; D is unresolved. Germline assignment: CDR1 MNHEY and CDR2 SVGAGI. The CDR3 loop spans 13 amino acids. V lost 2 bases to trimming and J lost 2 bases, with 3 bases between them. The CDR3 sequence: CASSYITNEKLFF. In nucleotides, the CDR3 is TGTGCCAGCAGTTACATCACTAATGAAAAACTGTTTTTT.

This chain links TRBV29-1 with TRBJ2-7; possible D gene TRBD1, 6 bases. The V and J ends lost 1 base and 5 bases respectively, with 15 bases between them. The germline V gene has CDR1 SQVTM and CDR2 ANQGSEA. The CDR3 covers 14 residues. CDR3 in amino acids: CSVEAAPTGNEQYF. DNA for the CDR3: TGCAGCGTTGAAGCCGCGCCAACAGGGAACGAGCAGTACTTC.

The table lists this clonotype with a few counts. The chain links TRBV20-1 to TRBJ2-2, with no clear D. Trimming removed 0 bases at V and 2 bases at J, with 10 bases between. Germline V lookup: CDR1 DFQATT, CDR2 SNEGSKA (reference sequence). The CDR3 spans 15 residues. DNA for the CDR3: TGCAGTGCTAGAGATGTTACTACTAACACCGGGGAGCTGTTTTTT. The encoded protein is CSARDVTTNTGELFF.

This clonotype appeared many times. The chain uses TRBV5-1 and TRBJ2-7; 9 positions agree with TRBD1. The V gene's germline CDR1 is SGHRS and CDR2 YFSETQ. CDR3 length: 14 amino acids. V lost 7 bases to trimming and J lost 3 bases; unmatched junction nucleotides: 8. In DNA form, the CDR3 reads TGCGCCAGCTCGGCCCGGACAGGGGTCTACGAGCAGTACTTC. Translated: CASSARTGVYEQYF.

This clonotype is a singleton in its sample. This sequence joins TRBV20-1 and TRBJ1-1; tentative D call: TRBD1 (6 bases). The germline V gene has CDR1 DFQATT and CDR2 SNEGSKA (reference sequence). V gave up 0 bases and J gave up 3 bases, with 14 bases separating them. The CDR3 is made up of 15 amino acids. As DNA, the CDR3 is TGCAGTGCTAGAGATCGGGGCAGGGGTTACACTGAAGCTTTCTTT. Its translation is CSARDRGRGYTEAFF.

This clonotype was seen ten or more times. The chain employs TRBV20-1 and TRBJ2-7; D unresolved. This CDR3 region has 12 residues. V was pared by 1 base and J by 5 bases, with 9 bases between. CDR1 DFQATT and CDR2 SNEGSKA come from the germline V gene (reference sequence). In DNA, the CDR3 is TGCAGTGCTAGAGCTTTTTTCCACGAGCAGTACTTC. Translation: CSARAFFHEQYF.

This clonotype showed up many times. The chain combines TRBV20-1 with TRBJ1-5; 8 bases line up with TRBD1. This CDR3 spans 14 amino acids. V shed 2 bases, J shed 7 bases, and the junction held 7 bases outside the gene matches. The germline V gene has CDR1 DFQATT and CDR2 SNEGSKA (reference sequence). This chain's CDR3 is CSARIGTGGQPQHF. DNA for the CDR3: TGCAGTGCTAGAATCGGGACAGGAGGCCAGCCCCAGCATTTT.

This clonotype has ten or more counts. This chain uses TRBV7-2 with TRBJ1-6, with unresolved D. The germline V gene has CDR1 SGHTA and CDR2 FQGNSA. This CDR3 is built from 12 residues. The ends were cut back, 7 bases at V and 7 bases at J, with 8 bases in the middle. The CDR3 coding sequence is TGTGCCAGCAACACAGTGAATTCACCCCTCCACTTT. It yields the protein CASNTVNSPLHF. The complete variable domain, with remaining parts taken from reference TRBV7-2 and TRBJ1-6, reads GAGVSQSPSNKVTEKGKDVELRCDPISGHTALYWYRQSLGQGLEFLIYFQGNSAPDKSGLPSDRFSAERTGGSVSTLTIQRTQQEDSAVYLCASNTVNSPLHFGNGTRLTVT.

A remark on this clonotype: Given a much more abundant clone one base away, this may be a read error. The chain uses TRBV29-1 and TRBJ2-7; no clear D. V was clipped by 4 bases and J by 3 bases, with 19 bases between them. The CDR3 consists of 15 residues. Germline V gene lookup returns CDR1 SQVTM and CDR2 ANQGSEA. The CDR3 coding sequence is TGCAGCGTTGTTTTCCCTTTAGCAGCCCACTACGAGCAGTACTTC. Encoded protein: CSVVFPLAAHYEQYF.

The V call is TRBV5-1, the J call TRBJ2-6; D not certain. Deletions cut 4 bases from V and 0 bases from J, with 11 bases between. Germline assignment: CDR1 SGHRS and CDR2 YFSETQ. CDR3 length: 16 residues. Here the CDR3 reads CASSADPHSGANVLTF. CDR3 nucleotide sequence: TGCGCCAGCAGCGCGGACCCACACTCTGGGGCCAACGTCCTGACTTTC.

There are a few counts of this clonotype. The CDR3 nucleotides are TGCGCCAGCAGTTTTTTTCCGGGACTAGCATCAGAGACCCAGTACTTC. This gives the protein CASSFFPGLASETQYF. V gene TRBV5-1 combines with J gene TRBJ2-5; 9 bases fit TRBD2. The germline gives CDR1 SGHRS, CDR2 YFSETQ. V shed 5 bases, J shed 4 bases, and the junction held 12 bases outside the gene matches. This CDR3 is built from 16 residues.

This clonotype occurred a few times. Written as DNA, the CDR3 is TGCGCCAGCAGCTTGGACAGGGGAGCGAACACCGGGGAGCTGTTTTTT. Its translation: CASSLDRGANTGELFF. The genes are TRBV10-1 and TRBJ2-2; 9 nucleotides line up with TRBD1. Germline lookup yields CDR1 WNHNN and CDR2 SYGVQD (reference sequence). V shed 6 bases and J 0 bases; nucleotides not matched to a gene: 5. The CDR3 covers 16 residues.

The V gene is TRBV7-9, the J gene TRBJ1-6; a weak D match, TRBD1 (6 bases). The CDR3 covers 14 residues. With 6 bases removed from V and 8 bases from J, the gap between germline ends came to 14 bases. Germline loops: CDR1 SEHNR, CDR2 FQNEAQ (reference sequence). The CDR3 DNA follows: TGTGCCAGCAGGGCCGGACAGTTCGATTCACCCCTCCACTTT. This encodes CASRAGQFDSPLHF.

The rearrangement links TRBV20-1 to TRBJ2-7; 12 bases match TRBD2. CDR3 length: 16 amino acids. The germline gives CDR1 DFQATT, CDR2 SNEGSKA (reference sequence). The trim removed 5 bases at V and 4 bases at J, leaving 12 bases unmatched. For the CDR3, the DNA is TGCAGTGCTCCCCTACTTCTAGCGGGGGGGGGGTACGAGCAGTACTTC. This encodes CSAPLLLAGGGYEQYF.

This clonotype was seen only a few times. The rearrangement joins TRBV5-1 to TRBJ2-7; D possibly corresponds to TRBD1 (6 bases). The CDR3 covers 13 residues. V shed 4 bases and J shed 3 bases, with 11 bases lying between them. Per germline, CDR1 SGHRS and CDR2 YFSETQ. CDR3: CASSAGTHYEQYF. The CDR3 DNA sequence: TGCGCCAGCAGCGCCGGGACACACTACGAGCAGTACTTC.

CDR3 nucleotides: TGCAGCGTTGAAGATGGGGAGGGACCAACCAATGAGCAGTTCTTC. It encodes CSVEDGEGPTNEQFF. The chain links TRBV29-1 to TRBJ2-1; 7 nucleotides line up with TRBD2. Germline trimming cut 0 bases from V and 6 bases from J; bases unmatched to any gene: 8. The CDR3 has 15 amino acids. Germline assignment: CDR1 SQVTM and CDR2 ANQGSEA.